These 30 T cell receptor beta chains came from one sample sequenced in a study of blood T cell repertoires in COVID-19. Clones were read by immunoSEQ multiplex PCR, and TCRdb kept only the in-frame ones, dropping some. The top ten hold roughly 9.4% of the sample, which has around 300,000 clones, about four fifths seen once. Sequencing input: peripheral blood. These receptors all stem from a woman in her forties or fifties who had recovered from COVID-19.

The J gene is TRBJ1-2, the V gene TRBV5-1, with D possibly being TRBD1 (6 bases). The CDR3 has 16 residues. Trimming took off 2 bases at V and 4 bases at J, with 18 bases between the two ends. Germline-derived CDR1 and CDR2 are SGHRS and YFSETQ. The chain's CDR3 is CASSLGGGGRVYGYTF. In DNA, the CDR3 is TGCGCCAGCAGCTTAGGGGGAGGGGGTCGTGTCTATGGCTACACCTTC.

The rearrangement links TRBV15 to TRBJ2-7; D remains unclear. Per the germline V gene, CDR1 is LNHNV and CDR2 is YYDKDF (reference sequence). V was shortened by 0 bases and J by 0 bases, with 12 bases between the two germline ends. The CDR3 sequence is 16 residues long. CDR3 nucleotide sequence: TGTGCCACCAGCAGAGATCTTGTTGGCCTCTCCTACGAGCAGTACTTC. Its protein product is CATSRDLVGLSYEQYF.

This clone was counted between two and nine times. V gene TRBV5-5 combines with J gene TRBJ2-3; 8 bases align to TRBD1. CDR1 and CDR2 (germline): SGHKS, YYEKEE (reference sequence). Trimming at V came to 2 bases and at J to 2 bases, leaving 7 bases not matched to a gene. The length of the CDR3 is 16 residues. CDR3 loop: CASSLGGTGFTDTQYF. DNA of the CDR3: TGTGCCAGCAGCTTAGGAGGGACAGGCTTCACAGATACGCAGTATTTT.

The CDR3 DNA reads as TGTGCCAGCAGCTCCTGGGGAGCGCAAGAGACCCAGTACTTC. It is translated as CASSSWGAQETQYF. This rearrangement joins TRBV7-9 to TRBJ2-5, with D possibly matching TRBD2 (5 bases). The V gene lost 4 bases and the J gene lost 2 bases, with 11 bases spanning the gap. The germline V gene has CDR1 SEHNR and CDR2 FQNEAQ (reference sequence). This CDR3 spans 14 amino acids.

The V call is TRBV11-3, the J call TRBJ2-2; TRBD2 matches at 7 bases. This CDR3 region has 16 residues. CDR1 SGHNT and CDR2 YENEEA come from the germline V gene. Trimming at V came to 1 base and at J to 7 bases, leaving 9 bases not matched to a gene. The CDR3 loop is CASSLAGRGEDGELFF. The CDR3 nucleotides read TGTGCCAGCAGCTTAGCTGGCCGGGGGGAGGACGGGGAGCTGTTTTTT.

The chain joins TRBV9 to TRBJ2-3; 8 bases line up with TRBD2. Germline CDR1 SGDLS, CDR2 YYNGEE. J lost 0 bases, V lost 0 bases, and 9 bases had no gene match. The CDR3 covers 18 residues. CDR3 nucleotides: TGTGCCAGCAGCGTAGGGGCGGGGGGACTAACTAGCACAGATACGCAGTATTTT. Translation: CASSVGAGGLTSTDTQYF. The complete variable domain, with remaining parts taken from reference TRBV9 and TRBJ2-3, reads DSGVTQTPKHLITATGQRVTLRCSPRSGDLSVYWYQQSLDQGLQFLIQYYNGEERAKGNILERFSAQQFPDLHSELNLSSLELGDSALYFCASSVGAGGLTSTDTQYFGPGTRLTVL.

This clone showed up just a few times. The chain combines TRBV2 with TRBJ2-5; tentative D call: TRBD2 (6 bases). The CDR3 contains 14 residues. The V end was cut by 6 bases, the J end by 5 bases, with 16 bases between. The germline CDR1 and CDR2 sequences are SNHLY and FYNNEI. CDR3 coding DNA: TGTGCCAGCAGACTGAATGGGGCGGGGGAGACCCAGTACTTC. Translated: CASRLNGAGETQYF.

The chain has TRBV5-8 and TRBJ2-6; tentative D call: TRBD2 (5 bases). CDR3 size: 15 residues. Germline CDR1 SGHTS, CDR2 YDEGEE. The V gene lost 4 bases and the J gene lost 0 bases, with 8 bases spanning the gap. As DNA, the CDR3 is TGTGCCAGCAGCCCCGGACTCTCTGGGGCCAACGTCCTGACTTTC. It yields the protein CASSPGLSGANVLTF.

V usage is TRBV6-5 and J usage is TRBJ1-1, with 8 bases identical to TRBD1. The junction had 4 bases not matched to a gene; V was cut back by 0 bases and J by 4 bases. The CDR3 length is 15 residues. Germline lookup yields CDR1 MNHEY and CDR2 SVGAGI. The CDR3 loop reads CASSYSTGVGTEAFF. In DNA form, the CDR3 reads TGTGCCAGCAGTTACTCGACAGGGGTTGGCACTGAAGCTTTCTTT.

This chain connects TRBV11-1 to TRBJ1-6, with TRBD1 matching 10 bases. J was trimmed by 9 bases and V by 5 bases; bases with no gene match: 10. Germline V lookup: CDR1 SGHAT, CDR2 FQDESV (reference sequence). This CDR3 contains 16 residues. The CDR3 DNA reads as TGTGCCAGCAGCCTTTCGGGACAGGGGATAGGTTCACCCCTCCACTTT. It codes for CASSLSGQGIGSPLHF.

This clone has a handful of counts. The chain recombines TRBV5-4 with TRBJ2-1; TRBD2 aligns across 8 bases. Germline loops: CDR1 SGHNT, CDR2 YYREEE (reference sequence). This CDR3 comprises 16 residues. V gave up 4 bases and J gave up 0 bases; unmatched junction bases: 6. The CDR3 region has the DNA TGTGCCAGCAGCCGTGGAACTAGCGGCTCCTACAATGAGCAGTTCTTC. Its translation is CASSRGTSGSYNEQFF.

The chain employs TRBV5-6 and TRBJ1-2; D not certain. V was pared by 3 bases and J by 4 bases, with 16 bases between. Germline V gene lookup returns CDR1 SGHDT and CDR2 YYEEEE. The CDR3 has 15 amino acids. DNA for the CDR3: TGTGCCAGCAGCTCCTTGAGCGGAAGTCCCTATGGCTACACCTTC. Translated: CASSSLSGSPYGYTF.

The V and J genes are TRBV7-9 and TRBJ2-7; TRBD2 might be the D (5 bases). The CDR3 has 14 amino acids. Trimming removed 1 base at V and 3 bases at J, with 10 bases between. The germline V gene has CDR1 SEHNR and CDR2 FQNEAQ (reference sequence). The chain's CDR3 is CASSLVPRDYEQYF. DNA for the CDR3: TGTGCCAGCAGCTTAGTCCCACGGGACTACGAGCAGTACTTC.

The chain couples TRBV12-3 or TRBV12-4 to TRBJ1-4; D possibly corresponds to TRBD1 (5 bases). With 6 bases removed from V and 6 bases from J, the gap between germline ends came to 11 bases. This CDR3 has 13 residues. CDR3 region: CASSQGLDEKLFF. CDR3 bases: TGTGCCAGCAGCCAGGGCCTCGATGAAAAACTGTTTTTT.

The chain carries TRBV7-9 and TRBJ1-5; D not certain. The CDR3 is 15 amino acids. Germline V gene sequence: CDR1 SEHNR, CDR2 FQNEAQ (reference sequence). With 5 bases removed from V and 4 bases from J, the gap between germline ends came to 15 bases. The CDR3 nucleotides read TGTGCCAGCAGCCCGGGGAGTCTCGGAAATCAGCCCCAGCATTTT. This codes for CASSPGSLGNQPQHF.

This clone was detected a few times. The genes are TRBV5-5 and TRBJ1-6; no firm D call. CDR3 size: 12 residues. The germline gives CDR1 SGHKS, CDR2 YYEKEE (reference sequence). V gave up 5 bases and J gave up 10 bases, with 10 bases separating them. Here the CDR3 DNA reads TGTGCCAGCAGTCAGAGGGAGTCACCCCTCCACTTT. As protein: CASSQRESPLHF.

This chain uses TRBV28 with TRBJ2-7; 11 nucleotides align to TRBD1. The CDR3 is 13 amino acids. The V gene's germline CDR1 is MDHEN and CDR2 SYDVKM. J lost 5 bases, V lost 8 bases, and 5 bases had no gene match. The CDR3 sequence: CASGGTGGNEQYF. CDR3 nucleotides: TGTGCCAGCGGGGGGACAGGGGGTAACGAGCAGTACTTC.

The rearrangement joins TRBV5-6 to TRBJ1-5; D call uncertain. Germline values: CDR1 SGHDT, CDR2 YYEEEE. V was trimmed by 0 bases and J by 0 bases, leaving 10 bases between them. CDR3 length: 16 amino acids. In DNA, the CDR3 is TGTGCCAGCAGCTTGGGGGCGTATTATAGCAATCAGCCCCAGCATTTT. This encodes CASSLGAYYSNQPQHF.

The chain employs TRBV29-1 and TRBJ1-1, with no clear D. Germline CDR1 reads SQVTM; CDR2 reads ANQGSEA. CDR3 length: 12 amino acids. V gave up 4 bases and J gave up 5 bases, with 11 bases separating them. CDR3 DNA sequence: TGCAGCGTTGGTGAGACAAGGACTGAAGCTTTCTTT. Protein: CSVGETRTEAFF. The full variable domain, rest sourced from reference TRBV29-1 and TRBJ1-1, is SAVISQKPSRDICQRGTSLTIQCQVDSQVTMMFWYRQQPGQSLTLIATANQGSEATYESGFVIDKFPISRPNLTFSTLTVSNMSPEDSSIYLCSVGETRTEAFFGQGTRLTVV.

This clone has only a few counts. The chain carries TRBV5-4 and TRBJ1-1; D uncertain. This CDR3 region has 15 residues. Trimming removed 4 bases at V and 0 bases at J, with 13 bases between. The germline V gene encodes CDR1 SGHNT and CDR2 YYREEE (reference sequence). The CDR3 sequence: CASSPATVLNTEAFF. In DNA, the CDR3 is TGTGCCAGCAGCCCAGCCACAGTTCTGAACACTGAAGCTTTCTTT.

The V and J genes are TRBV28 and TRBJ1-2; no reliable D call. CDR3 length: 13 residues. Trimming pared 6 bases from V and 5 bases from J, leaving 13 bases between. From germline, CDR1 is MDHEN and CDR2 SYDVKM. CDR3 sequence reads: CASSLDGLYGYTF. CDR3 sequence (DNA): TGTGCCAGCAGCCTAGACGGCCTATATGGCTACACCTTC.

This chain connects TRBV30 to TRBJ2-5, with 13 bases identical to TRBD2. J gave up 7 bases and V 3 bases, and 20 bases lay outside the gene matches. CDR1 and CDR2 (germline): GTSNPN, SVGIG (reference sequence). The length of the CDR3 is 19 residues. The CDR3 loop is CAWRDLVGLAGERSRTQYF. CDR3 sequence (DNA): TGTGCCTGGAGGGACCTCGTCGGACTAGCGGGGGAACGCTCGCGGACCCAGTACTTC.

The CDR3 spells CASSLGGDSLSNQPQHF. The CDR3 DNA follows: TGTGCCAGCAGCTTGGGCGGGGACAGTCTTAGCAATCAGCCCCAGCATTTT. The chain combines TRBV5-8 with TRBJ1-5; TRBD1 matches at 7 bases. V shed 0 bases, J shed 0 bases, and the junction held 6 bases outside the gene matches. The CDR3 is 17 residues long. Germline CDR1 and CDR2: SGHTS and YDEGEE.

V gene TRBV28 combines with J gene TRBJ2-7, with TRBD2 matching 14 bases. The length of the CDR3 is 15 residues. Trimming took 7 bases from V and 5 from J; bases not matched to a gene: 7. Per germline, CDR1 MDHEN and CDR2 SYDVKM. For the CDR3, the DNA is TGTGCCAGCACCGACGGGACTAGCGGGAGACACGAGCAGTACTTC. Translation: CASTDGTSGRHEQYF.

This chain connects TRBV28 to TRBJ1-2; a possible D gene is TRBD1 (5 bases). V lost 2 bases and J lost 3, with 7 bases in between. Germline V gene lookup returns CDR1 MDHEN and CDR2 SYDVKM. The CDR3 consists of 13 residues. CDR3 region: CASSLTGHYGYTF. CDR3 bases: TGTGCCAGCAGTTTAACAGGCCACTATGGCTACACCTTC.

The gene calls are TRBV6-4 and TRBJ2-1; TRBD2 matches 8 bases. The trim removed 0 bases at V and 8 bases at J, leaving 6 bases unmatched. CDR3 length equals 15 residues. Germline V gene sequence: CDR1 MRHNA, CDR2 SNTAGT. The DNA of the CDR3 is TGTGCCAGCAGTGACTCGGCGGGAGGTTCGGATGAGCAGTTCTTC. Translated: CASSDSAGGSDEQFF.

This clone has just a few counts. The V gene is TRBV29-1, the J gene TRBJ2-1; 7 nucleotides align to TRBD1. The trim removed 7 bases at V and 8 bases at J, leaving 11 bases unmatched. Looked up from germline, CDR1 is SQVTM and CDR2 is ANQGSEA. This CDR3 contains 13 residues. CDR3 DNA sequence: TGCAGCGGCCGGGACAGCCGAGTTCATGAGCAGTTCTTC. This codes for CSGRDSRVHEQFF.

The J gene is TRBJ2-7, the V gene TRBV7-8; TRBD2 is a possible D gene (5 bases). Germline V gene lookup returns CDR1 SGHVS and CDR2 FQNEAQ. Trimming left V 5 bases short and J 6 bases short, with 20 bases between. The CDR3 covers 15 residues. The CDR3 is CASSPRSGGFGEQYF. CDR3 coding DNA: TGTGCCAGCAGCCCGCGGTCGGGCGGGTTTGGCGAGCAGTACTTC.

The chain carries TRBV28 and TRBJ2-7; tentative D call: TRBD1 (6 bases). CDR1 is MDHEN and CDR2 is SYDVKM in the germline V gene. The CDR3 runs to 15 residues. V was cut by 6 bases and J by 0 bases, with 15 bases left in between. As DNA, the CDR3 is TGTGCCAGCAGAACCGTGGGGGCGAGCTCCTACGAGCAGTACTTC. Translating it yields CASRTVGASSYEQYF.

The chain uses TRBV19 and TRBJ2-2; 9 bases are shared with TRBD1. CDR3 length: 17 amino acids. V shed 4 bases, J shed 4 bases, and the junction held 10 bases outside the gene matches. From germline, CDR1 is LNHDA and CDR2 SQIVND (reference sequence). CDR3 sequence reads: CASSRSRDRVGTGELFF. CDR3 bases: TGTGCCAGTAGTAGATCCCGGGACAGGGTGGGCACCGGGGAGCTGTTTTTT.